A single sample gave rise to the 4 T cell receptor beta chains below, sequenced in a study of blood T cell repertoires in COVID-19. The repertoire was sequenced with immunoSEQ multiplex PCR; TCRdb's copy has only in-frame clones and lacks some. The sample carries some 250,000 clones, about 68% recorded once. The sample consisted of peripheral blood. These receptors were obtained from an elderly woman with acute or convalescent COVID-19.

This sequence joins TRBV7-6 and TRBJ1-5; tentative D call: TRBD1 (5 bases). V lost 3 bases to trimming and J lost 3 bases, with 12 bases between them. This CDR3 has 15 residues. CDR1 and CDR2 (germline): SGHVS, FNYEAQ. CDR3 residues: CASSFSRGSNQPQHF. In DNA, the CDR3 is TGTGCCAGCAGCTTTAGTAGGGGATCCAATCAGCCCCAGCATTTT. The complete variable domain, with remaining parts taken from reference TRBV7-6 and TRBJ1-5, reads GAGVSQSPRYKVTKRGQDVALRCDPISGHVSLYWYRQALGQGPEFLTYFNYEAQQDKSGLPNDRFSAERPEGSISTLTIQRTEQRDSAMYRCASSFSRGSNQPQHFGDGTRLSIL.

The J gene is TRBJ1-5, the V gene TRBV6-1; D is undetermined. The CDR3 runs 16 residues. V was cut by 1 base and J by 5 bases, with 15 bases left in between. Germline CDR1 MNHNS, CDR2 SASEGT. CDR3: CASSEVRWQRDQPQHF. The CDR3 DNA reads TGTGCCAGCAGTGAAGTAAGGTGGCAGAGGGATCAGCCCCAGCATTTT.

This clone appeared a single time. V usage is TRBV18 and J usage is TRBJ2-1; TRBD2 matches 10 bases. The V and J ends lost 1 base and 4 bases, in that order; junction bases with no gene match: 7. Germline assignment: CDR1 KGHSH and CDR2 LQKENI. The CDR3 consists of 17 residues. CDR3 DNA sequence: TGTGCCAGCTCACCACTCGGACTAGCGGAGGGGTACAATGAGCAGTTCTTC. Translating gives CASSPLGLAEGYNEQFF. The full variable domain, in which reference TRBV18 and TRBJ2-1 provide the parts outside the CDR3, is NAGVMQNPRHLVRRRGQEARLRCSPMKGHSHVYWYRQLPEEGLKFMVYLQKENIIDESGMPKERFSAEFPKEGPSILRIQQVVRGDSAAYFCASSPLGLAEGYNEQFFGPGTRLTVL.

V is TRBV27 and J is TRBJ1-2; the match to TRBD1 covers 11 bases. The CDR3 has 16 residues. Germline V gene sequence: CDR1 MNHEY, CDR2 SMNVEV (reference sequence). V lost 5 bases and J lost 8; bases outside the gene matches: 13. The CDR3 DNA is TGTGCCAGCAGTCTACTATCGGGACAGGGGGGCCAAGGCTACACCTTC. Translating it yields CASSLLSGQGGQGYTF.